This T cell receptor (beta chain) was identified during a study of blood T cell repertoires in COVID-19. Study background: Samples came from the United States, Italy and Spain, spanning acute and convalescent COVID-19. The cDNA or gDNA used as material had been derived from T cells, B-cell-depleted T cells, or PBMCs.

The germline V gene encodes CDR1 SQVTM and CDR2 ANQGSEA. The trim removed 7 bases at V and 3 bases at J, leaving 5 bases unmatched. This CDR3 is built from 12 residues. Measured with immunoSEQ multiplex PCR; TCRdb has only the in-frame clones, and not every one. Of approximately 230,000 clones in the sample, around 84% were seen once. The sample comprised peripheral blood. This receptor was taken from a man aged 30 to 45 with active or convalescent COVID-19. This chain uses TRBV29-1 with TRBJ2-7; 8 bases match TRBD1. CDR3 loop: CSARQGNYEQYF. In nucleotides, the CDR3 is TGCAGCGCACGACAGGGGAACTACGAGCAGTACTTC.